Listed below are T cell receptor beta chains from one sample, sequenced in a study of a mutant IDH1 vaccine in newly diagnosed glioma. This table comes from immunoSEQ multiplex PCR, and its TCRdb copy is limited to in-frame clones, with some not included. The table records approximately 50,000 clones, 75% to 90% of them present only once. For these receptors, no antigen is known. Sequencing was performed on PBMCs, taken from a glioma patient whose treatment included an IDH1 peptide vaccine. The receptors derive from a woman aged 45-65 years with glioma. The CDR3 runs from the conserved cysteine through the conserved F or W. The D gene is left open where the match is weak. Only some rows state a clone size, as once, few, many or a class for expanded clones.

D gene	J gene	V gene	clone size	CDR3 protein	CDR3 DNA
TRBD1	TRBJ1-5	TRBV23-1	-	CASSQSGVQGAPQHF	TGCGCCAGCAGTCAATCGGGTGTGCAGGGGGCCCCCCAGCATTTT
-	TRBJ1-5	TRBV27	-	CASSREATGNQPQHF	TGTGCCAGCAGTAGAGAGGCAACTGGCAATCAGCCCCAGCATTTT
TRBD1	TRBJ1-2	TRBV5-4	-	CASSPGTGDYGYTF	TGTGCCAGCAGCCCAGGGACAGGGGACTATGGCTACACCTTC
-	TRBJ1-2	TRBV15	-	CATSLSGVYGYTF	TGTGCCACCAGCTTATCAGGGGTCTATGGCTACACCTTC
TRBD2	TRBJ2-3	TRBV19	-	CASSSGGNTDTQYF	TGTGCCAGTAGTAGCGGGGGGAACACAGATACGCAGTATTTT
-	TRBJ1-3	TRBV7-2	-	CASSLSGYSGNTIYF	TGTGCCAGCAGCTTATCGGGGTACTCTGGAAACACCATATATTTT
TRBD1	TRBJ2-1	TRBV5-1	-	CASSQLDRVNEQFF	TGCGCCAGCAGCCAACTAGACAGGGTCAATGAGCAGTTCTTC
TRBD1	TRBJ2-7	TRBV9	-	CASSPRDSSYEQYF	TGTGCCAGCAGCCCCAGGGACAGCTCCTACGAGCAGTACTTC
TRBD1	TRBJ1-1	TRBV11-3	-	CASTTPGGESTEAFF	TGTGCCAGCACCACACCAGGGGGGGAGAGCACTGAAGCTTTCTTT
-	TRBJ1-2	TRBV6-6	-	CASSYQGSGYGYTF	TGTGCCAGCAGTTACCAGGGGAGTGGCTATGGCTACACCTTC
TRBD2	TRBJ2-7	TRBV7-9	-	CASSLSGGEQYF	TGTGCCAGCAGCTTATCGGGGGGCGAGCAGTACTTC
-	TRBJ1-5	TRBV10-2	-	CASSVRPQHF	TGCGCCAGCAGTGTTCGGCCCCAGCATTTT
-	TRBJ1-1	TRBV2	-	CASSRGGAEAFF	TGTGCCAGCAGTAGAGGGGGAGCTGAAGCTTTCTTT
TRBD1	TRBJ2-7	TRBV30	-	CAWRGDSYEQYF	TGTGCCTGGAGGGGGGACAGCTACGAGCAGTACTTC
-	TRBJ2-5	TRBV6-1	-	CASQGGNQETQYF	TGTGCCAGTCAAGGGGGTAACCAAGAGACCCAGTACTTC
-	TRBJ1-6	TRBV27	-	CASSPRGVSPLHF	TGTGCCAGCAGTCCACGAGGGGTTTCACCCCTCCACTTT
-	TRBJ2-1	TRBV19	-	CASSPGTLRGEQFF	TGTGCCAGTAGCCCCGGGACACTTCGGGGCGAGCAGTTCTTC
-	TRBJ2-7	TRBV30	-	CAWSVRGGEQYF	TGTGCCTGGAGTGTACGGGGCGGCGAGCAGTACTTC
-	TRBJ2-7	TRBV13	-	CASSRGLDEQYF	TGTGCCAGCAGTCGGGGTCTCGACGAGCAGTACTTC
-	TRBJ1-3	TRBV6-5	-	CATLGTASSGNTIYF	TGTGCCACACTTGGGACGGCTAGCTCTGGAAACACCATATATTTT
-	TRBJ1-6	TRBV7-6	-	CASSFQGLNSPLHF	TGTGCCAGCAGCTTCCAAGGTCTTAATTCACCCCTCCACTTT
TRBD2	TRBJ2-3	TRBV7-3	-	CASSLTPGQNSGGALHF	TGTGCCAGCAGCTTAACCCCCGGGCAGAACAGCGGGGGGGCCCTCCATTTT
TRBD2	TRBJ2-5	TRBV9	-	CASSHRGLEETQYF	TGTGCCAGCAGCCATAGGGGACTAGAAGAGACCCAGTACTTC
TRBD1	TRBJ1-2	TRBV27	-	CASSLSTQESILQGKFYGYTF	TGTGCCAGCAGTTTATCGACCCAGGAATCCATATTACAGGGGAAGTTCTATGGCTACACCTTC
-	TRBJ2-1	TRBV25-1	-	CASSGRGGLYNEQFF	TGTGCCAGCAGTGGGAGAGGGGGGCTTTACAATGAGCAGTTCTTC
-	TRBJ1-1	TRBV5-1	-	CASSFPDTNTEAFF	TGCGCCAGCAGCTTCCCGGACACGAACACTGAAGCTTTCTTT
-	TRBJ2-5	TRBV9	-	CASSLRTGITETQYF	TGTGCCAGCAGCTTACGTACAGGGATAACGGAGACCCAGTACTTC
-	TRBJ1-2	TRBV30	-	CAWSVSVNYGYTF	TGTGCCTGGAGTGTATCGGTTAACTATGGCTACACCTTC
-	TRBJ1-2	TRBV5-8	-	CASSHRRDGDYGYTF	TGTGCCAGCAGCCACCGCCGGGACGGAGACTATGGCTACACCTTC
-	TRBJ1-3	TRBV6-1	-	CASSTQASRRNTIYF	TGTGCCAGCAGTACCCAGGCTTCCCGGAGAAACACCATATATTTT
-	TRBJ2-5	TRBV9	-	CASSGPGETQYF	TGTGCCAGCAGCGGACCAGGGGAGACCCAGTACTTC
TRBD2	TRBJ2-3	TRBV9	-	CASSASLAGDTDTQYF	TGTGCCAGCAGCGCATCTCTAGCGGGGGATACAGATACGCAGTATTTT
-	TRBJ2-3	TRBV7-2	once	CASSLGAGRTDTQYF	TGTGCCAGCAGCTTAGGGGCGGGGAGGACAGATACGCAGTATTTT
-	TRBJ1-4	TRBV5-8	-	CASSRDNPEKLFF	TGTGCCAGCAGCCGGGACAACCCCGAAAAACTGTTTTTT
-	TRBJ1-2	TRBV10-3	-	CAINLGESYTF	TGTGCCATCAACCTAGGGGAGAGTTACACCTTC
TRBD2	TRBJ2-5	TRBV9	-	CASSVSGGLQETQYF	TGTGCCAGCAGCGTAAGCGGGGGGCTACAAGAGACCCAGTACTTC
-	TRBJ1-3	TRBV27	-	CASSLRDRVRAGNTIYF	TGTGCCAGCAGTTTAAGGGATCGGGTCAGGGCTGGAAACACCATATATTTT
-	TRBJ1-3	TRBV5-1	few	CASSEGTLLQSGNTIYF	TGCGCCAGCAGCGAAGGGACCCTTCTCCAATCTGGAAACACCATATATTTT
-	TRBJ2-1	TRBV4-2	few	CASSQDKVDEQFF	TGTGCCAGCAGCCAAGACAAGGTAGATGAGCAGTTCTTC
-	TRBJ1-2	TRBV5-1	-	CASSLDQANYGYTF	TGCGCCAGCAGCTTGGATCAGGCTAACTATGGCTACACCTTC
-	TRBJ1-5	TRBV6-5	-	CASSPVYSNQPQHF	TGTGCCAGCAGTCCTGTTTATAGCAATCAGCCCCAGCATTTT
TRBD1	TRBJ2-7	TRBV2	-	CASSEDPRTGDYEQYF	TGTGCCAGCAGTGAAGACCCCCGGACAGGGGATTACGAGCAGTACTTC
-	TRBJ1-3	TRBV9	-	CASSDSGHGIGRHF	TGTGCCAGCAGCGACTCGGGACACGGGATCGGTAGGCATTTT
-	TRBJ1-1	TRBV5-4	-	CASSLKRERGNTEAFF	TGTGCCAGCAGCTTGAAGAGGGAAAGGGGGAACACTGAAGCTTTCTTT
TRBD1	TRBJ1-2	TRBV4-2	-	CASSQDDRGGGYTF	TGTGCCAGCAGCCAAGATGACAGGGGAGGAGGCTACACCTTC
-	TRBJ2-5	TRBV4-1	-	CASSQAGEGGTQYF	TGCGCCAGCAGCCAAGCCGGGGAGGGGGGGACCCAGTACTTC
-	TRBJ1-2	TRBV5-1	few	CASSLTANYGYTF	TGCGCCAGCAGCTTGACAGCTAACTATGGCTACACCTTC
TRBD1	TRBJ1-6	TRBV5-6	-	CASSLGQGANSPLHF	TGTGCCAGCAGCTTGGGACAGGGGGCGAATTCACCCCTCCACTTT
-	TRBJ2-5	TRBV4-2	-	CASSQDRFQETQYF	TGTGCCAGCAGCCAGGACAGATTCCAAGAGACCCAGTACTTC
TRBD1	TRBJ2-7	TRBV19	-	CASSLLGGTGVSLYEQYF	TGTGCCAGTAGTCTCCTAGGTGGGACAGGGGTCTCCCTCTACGAGCAGTACTTC
TRBD1	TRBJ1-1	TRBV6-6	-	CASSYTTGAPEAFF	TGTGCCAGCAGTTACACAACAGGGGCTCCTGAAGCTTTCTTT
-	TRBJ2-5	TRBV7-2	-	CASSLAGQSDKETQYF	TGTGCCAGCAGCTTAGCGGGGCAGAGCGACAAAGAGACCCAGTACTTC
TRBD1	TRBJ1-5	TRBV13	-	CASSLGGQGGSQPQHF	TGTGCCAGCAGCTTAGGAGGACAGGGGGGCTCTCAGCCCCAGCATTTT